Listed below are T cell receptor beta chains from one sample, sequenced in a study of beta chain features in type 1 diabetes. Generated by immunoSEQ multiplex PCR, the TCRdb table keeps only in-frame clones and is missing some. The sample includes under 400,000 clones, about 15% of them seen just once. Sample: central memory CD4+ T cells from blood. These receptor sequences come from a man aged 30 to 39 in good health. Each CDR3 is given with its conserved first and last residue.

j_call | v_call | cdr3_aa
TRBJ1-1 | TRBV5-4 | CASRLGTGVNEAFF
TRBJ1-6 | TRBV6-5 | CASRTAGANSPLHF
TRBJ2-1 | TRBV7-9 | CASRGLRGDQQFF
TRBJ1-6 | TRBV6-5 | CASSYRPRGQDSPLHF
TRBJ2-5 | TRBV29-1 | CSVDHGQGIRTQYF
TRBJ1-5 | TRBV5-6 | CASSLGGYSNQPQHF
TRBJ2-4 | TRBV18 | CASSPSLSPIGNIQYF
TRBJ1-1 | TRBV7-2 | CASSLDWDPNTEAFF
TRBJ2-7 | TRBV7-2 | CASSLVDRDSYEQYF
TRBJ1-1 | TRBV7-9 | CASSLAAVNTEAFF
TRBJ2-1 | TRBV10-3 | CAISPGSRGYNEQFF
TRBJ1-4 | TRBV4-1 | CASSRGLNEKLFF
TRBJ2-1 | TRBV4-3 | CASSQELANEQFF
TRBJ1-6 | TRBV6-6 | CASSLDRVGNSPLHF
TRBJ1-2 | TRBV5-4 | CASSSGTGLGGYTF
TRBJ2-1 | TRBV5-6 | CASSLGDRGVNEQFF
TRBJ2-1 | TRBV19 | CASSRLGDNEQFF
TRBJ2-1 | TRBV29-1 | CSVVVVRGRRAYNEQFF
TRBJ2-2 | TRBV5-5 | CASRRMAGELFF
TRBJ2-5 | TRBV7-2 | CASSSGRQETQYF
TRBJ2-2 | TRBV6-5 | CASSYRLAGNTGELFF
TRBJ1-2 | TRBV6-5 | CASGLPGQIDGYTF
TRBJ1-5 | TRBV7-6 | CASSPLNMGQPQHF
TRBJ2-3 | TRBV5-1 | CASSLSGGAGDTQYF
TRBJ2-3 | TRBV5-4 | CASSLDGGGRTDTQYF